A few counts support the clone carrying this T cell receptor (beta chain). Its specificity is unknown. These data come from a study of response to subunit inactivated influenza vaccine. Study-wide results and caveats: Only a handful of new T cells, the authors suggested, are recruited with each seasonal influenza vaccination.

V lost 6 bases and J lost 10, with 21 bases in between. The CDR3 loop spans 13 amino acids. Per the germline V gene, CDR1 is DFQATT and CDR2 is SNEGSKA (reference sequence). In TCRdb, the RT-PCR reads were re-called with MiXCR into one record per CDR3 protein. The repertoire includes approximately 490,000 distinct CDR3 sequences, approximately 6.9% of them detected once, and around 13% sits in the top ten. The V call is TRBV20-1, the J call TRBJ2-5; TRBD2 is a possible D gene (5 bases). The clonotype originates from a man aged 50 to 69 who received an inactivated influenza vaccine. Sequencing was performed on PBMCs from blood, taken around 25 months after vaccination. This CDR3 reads CSAPGPGESIQYF. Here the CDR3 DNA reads TGCAGTGCCCCAGGTCCCGGGGAGAGTATCCAGTACTTC.